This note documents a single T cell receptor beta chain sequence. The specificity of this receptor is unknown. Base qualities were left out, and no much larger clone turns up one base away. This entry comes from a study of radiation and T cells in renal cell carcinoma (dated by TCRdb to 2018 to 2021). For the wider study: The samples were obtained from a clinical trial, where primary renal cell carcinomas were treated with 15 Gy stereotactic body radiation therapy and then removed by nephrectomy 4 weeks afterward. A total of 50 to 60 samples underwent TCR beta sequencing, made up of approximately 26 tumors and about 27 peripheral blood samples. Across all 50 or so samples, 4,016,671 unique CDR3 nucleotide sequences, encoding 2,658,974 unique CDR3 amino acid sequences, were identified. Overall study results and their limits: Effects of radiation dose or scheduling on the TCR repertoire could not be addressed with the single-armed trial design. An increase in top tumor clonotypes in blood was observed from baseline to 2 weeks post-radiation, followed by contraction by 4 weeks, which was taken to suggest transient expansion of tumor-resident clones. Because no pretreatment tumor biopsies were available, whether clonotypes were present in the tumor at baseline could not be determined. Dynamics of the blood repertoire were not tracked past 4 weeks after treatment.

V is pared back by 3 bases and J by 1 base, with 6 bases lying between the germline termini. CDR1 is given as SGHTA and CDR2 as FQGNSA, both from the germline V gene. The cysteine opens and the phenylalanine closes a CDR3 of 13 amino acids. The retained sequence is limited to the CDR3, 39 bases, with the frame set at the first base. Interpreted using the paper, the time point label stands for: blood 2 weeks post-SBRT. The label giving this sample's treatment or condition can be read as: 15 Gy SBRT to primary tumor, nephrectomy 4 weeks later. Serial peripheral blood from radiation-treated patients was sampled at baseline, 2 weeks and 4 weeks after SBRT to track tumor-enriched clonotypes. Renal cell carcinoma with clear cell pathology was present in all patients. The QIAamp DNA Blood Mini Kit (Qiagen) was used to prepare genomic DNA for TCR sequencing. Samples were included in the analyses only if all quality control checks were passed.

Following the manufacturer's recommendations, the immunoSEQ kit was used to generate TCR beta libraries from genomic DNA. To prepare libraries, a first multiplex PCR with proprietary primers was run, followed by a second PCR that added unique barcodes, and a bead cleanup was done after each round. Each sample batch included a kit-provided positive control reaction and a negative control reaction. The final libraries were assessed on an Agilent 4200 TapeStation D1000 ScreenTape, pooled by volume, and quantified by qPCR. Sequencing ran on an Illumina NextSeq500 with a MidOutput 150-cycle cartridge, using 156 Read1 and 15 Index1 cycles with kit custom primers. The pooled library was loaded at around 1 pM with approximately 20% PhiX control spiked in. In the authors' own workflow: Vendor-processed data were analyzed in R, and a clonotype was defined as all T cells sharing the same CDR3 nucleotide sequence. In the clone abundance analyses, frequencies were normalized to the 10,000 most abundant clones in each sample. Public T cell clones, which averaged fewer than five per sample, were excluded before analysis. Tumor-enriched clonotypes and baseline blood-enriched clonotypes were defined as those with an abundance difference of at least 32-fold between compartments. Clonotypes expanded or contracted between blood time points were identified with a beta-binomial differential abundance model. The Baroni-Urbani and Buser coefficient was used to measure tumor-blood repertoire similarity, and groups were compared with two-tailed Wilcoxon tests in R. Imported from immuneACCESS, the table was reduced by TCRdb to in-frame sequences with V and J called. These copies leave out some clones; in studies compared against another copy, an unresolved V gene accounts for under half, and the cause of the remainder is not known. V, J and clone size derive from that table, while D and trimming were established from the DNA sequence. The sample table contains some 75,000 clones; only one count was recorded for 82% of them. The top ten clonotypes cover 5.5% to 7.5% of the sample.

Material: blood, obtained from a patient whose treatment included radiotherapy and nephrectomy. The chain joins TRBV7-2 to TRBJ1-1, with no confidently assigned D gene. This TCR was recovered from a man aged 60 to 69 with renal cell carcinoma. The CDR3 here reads CASSLVPNTEAFF. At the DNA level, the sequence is TGTGCCAGCAGCTTGGTACCGAACACTGAAGCTTTCTTT.